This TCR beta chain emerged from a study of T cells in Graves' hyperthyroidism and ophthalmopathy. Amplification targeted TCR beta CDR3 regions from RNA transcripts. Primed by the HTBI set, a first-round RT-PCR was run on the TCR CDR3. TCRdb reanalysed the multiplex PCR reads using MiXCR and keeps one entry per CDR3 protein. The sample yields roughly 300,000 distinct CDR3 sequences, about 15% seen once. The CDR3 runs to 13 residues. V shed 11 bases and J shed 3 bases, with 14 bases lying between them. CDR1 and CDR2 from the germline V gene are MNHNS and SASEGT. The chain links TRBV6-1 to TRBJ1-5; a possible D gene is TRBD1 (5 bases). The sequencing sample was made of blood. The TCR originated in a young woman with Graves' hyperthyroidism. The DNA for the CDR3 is TGTGCCGGGGCCGTGTCGTCCAATCAGCCCCAGCATTTT. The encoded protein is CAGAVSSNQPQHF.